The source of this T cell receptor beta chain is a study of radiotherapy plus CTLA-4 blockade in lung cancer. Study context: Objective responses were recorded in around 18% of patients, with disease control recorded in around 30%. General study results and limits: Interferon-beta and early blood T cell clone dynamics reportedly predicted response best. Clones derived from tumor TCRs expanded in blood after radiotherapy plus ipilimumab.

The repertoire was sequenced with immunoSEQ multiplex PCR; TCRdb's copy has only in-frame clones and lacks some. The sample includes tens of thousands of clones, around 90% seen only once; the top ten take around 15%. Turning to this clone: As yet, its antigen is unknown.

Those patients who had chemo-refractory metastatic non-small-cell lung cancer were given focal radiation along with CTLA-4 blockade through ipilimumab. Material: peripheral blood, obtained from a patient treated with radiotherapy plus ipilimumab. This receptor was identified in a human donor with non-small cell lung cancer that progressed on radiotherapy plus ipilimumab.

The chain's CDR3 is CASIASRHTGNTIYF. The CDR3, as DNA: TGTGCCAGCATAGCCTCCCGTCACACTGGAAACACCATATATTTT. This sequence joins TRBV2 and TRBJ1-3; D gene unclear. This CDR3 has 15 amino acids. V dropped 7 bases and J dropped 2 bases, with 15 bases sitting between them. From germline, CDR1 is SNHLY and CDR2 FYNNEI.